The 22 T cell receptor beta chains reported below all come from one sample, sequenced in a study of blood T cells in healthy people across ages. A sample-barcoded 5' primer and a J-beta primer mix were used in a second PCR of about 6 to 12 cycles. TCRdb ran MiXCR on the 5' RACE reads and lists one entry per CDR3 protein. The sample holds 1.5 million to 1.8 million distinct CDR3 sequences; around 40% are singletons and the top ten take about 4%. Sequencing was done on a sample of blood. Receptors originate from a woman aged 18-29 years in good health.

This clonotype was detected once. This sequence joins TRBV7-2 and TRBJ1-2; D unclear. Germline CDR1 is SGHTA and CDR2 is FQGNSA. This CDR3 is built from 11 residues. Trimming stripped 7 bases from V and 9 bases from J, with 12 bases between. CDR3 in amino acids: CASKQRGSYTF. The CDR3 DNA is TGTGCCAGCAAGCAGAGAGGGAGCTACACCTTC.

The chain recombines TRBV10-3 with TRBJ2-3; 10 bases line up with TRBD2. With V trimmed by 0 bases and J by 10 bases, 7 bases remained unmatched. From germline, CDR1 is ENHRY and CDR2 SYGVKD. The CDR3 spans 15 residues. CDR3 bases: TGTGCCATCAGTGAGTCAACTAGCGGGGTATTGGCGCAGTATTTT. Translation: CAISESTSGVLAQYF.

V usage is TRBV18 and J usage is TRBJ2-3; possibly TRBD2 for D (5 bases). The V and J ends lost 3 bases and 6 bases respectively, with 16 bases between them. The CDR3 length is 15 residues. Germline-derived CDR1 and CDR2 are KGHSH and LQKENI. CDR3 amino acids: CASSPSRERVDTQYF. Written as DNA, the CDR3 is TGTGCCAGCTCACCCTCGAGGGAGAGGGTGGATACGCAGTATTTT. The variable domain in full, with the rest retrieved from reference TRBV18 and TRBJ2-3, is NAGVMQNPRHLVRRRGQEARLRCSPMKGHSHVYWYRQLPEEGLKFMVYLQKENIIDESGMPKERFSAEFPKEGPSILRIQQVVRGDSAAYFCASSPSRERVDTQYFGPGTRLTVL.

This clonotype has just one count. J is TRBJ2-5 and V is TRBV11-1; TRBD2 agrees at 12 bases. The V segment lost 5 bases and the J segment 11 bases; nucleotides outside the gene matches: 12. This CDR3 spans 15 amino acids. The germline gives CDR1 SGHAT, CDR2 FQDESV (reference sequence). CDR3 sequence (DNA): TGTGCCAGCAGCCCTAGCGGGAGGGACCACAATGAGCAGTACTTC. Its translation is CASSPSGRDHNEQYF.

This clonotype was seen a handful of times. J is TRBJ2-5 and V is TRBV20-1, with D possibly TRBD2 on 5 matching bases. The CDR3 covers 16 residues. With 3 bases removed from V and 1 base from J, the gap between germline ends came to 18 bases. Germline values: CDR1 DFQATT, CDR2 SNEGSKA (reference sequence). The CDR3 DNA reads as TGCAGTGCTAGCCGTAGAAGAGGACTCCCCCAAGAGACCCAGTACTTC. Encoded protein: CSASRRRGLPQETQYF.

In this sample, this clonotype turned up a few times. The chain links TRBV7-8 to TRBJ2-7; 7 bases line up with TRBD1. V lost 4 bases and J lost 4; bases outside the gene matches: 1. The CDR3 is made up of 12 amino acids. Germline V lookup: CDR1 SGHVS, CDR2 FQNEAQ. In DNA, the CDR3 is TGTGCCAGCAGCTGGGGACAGTACGAGCAGTACTTC. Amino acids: CASSWGQYEQYF. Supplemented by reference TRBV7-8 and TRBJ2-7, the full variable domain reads GAGVSQSPRYKVAKRGQDVALRCDPISGHVSLFWYQQALGQGPEFLTYFQNEAQLDKSGLPSDRFFAERPEGSVSTLKIQRTQQEDSAVYLCASSWGQYEQYFGPGTRLTVT.

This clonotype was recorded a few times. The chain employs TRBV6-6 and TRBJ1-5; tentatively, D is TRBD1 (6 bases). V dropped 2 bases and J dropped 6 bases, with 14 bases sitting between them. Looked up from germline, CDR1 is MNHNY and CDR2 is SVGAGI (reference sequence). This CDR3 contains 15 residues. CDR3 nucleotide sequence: TGTGCCAGCAGTTACGTTCATGGGGGGCTTCAGCCCCAGCATTTT. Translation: CASSYVHGGLQPQHF.

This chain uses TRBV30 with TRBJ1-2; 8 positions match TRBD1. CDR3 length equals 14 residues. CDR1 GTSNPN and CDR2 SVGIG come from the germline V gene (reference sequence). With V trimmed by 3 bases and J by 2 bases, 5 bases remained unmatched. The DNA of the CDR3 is TGTGCCTGGAGACCAGGGGGCTCCAACTATGGCTACACCTTC. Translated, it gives CAWRPGGSNYGYTF. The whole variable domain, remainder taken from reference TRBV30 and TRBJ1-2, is SQTIHQWPATLVQPVGSPLSLECTVEGTSNPNLYWYRQAAGRGLQLLFYSVGIGQISSEVPQNLSASRPQDRQFILSSKKLLLSDSGFYLCAWRPGGSNYGYTFGSGTRLTVV.

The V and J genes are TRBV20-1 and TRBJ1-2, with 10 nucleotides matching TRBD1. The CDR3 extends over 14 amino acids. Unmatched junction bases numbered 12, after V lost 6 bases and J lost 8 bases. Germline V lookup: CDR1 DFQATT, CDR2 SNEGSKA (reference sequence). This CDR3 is CSARPPGQGIGYTF. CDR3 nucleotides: TGCAGTGCGCGTCCCCCGGGACAGGGGATCGGCTACACCTTC.

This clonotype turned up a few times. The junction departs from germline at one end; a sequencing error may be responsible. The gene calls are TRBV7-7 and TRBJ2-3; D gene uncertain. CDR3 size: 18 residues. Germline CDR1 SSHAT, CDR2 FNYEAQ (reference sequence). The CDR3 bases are TGTGCTAGCAGCCCGTTAACCTGGACGAGCTCTAGCACAGATACGCAGTATTTT. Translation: CASSPLTWTSSSTDTQYF.

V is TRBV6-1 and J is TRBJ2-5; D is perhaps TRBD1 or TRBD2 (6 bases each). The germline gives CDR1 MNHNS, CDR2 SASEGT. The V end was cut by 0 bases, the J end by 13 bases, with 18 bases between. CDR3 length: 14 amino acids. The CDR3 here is CASSEAPGAGIRYF. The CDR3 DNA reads TGTGCCAGCAGTGAAGCCCCGGGGGCGGGGATAAGGTACTTC.

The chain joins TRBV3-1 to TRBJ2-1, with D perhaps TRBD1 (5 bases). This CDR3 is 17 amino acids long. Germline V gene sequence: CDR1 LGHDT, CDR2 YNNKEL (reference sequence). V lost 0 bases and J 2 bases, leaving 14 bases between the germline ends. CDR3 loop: CASSQEWGRVTYNEQFF. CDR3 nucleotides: TGTGCCAGCAGCCAAGAATGGGGCAGGGTCACCTACAATGAGCAGTTCTTC.

As DNA, the CDR3 is TGTGCCAGCAGCTTAATGACAGGGGACGCCCCCGAGCAGTACTTC. Translating it yields CASSLMTGDAPEQYF. This rearrangement joins TRBV7-6 to TRBJ2-5; 8 positions agree with TRBD1. The J call is uncertain, as TRBJ2-7 better fits the DNA end. This CDR3 comprises 15 residues. The germline gives CDR1 SGHVS, CDR2 FNYEAQ.

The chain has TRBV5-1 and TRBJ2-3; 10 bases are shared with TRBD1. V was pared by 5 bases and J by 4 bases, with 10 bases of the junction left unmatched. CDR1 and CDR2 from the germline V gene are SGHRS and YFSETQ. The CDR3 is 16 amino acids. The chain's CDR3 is CASRQTGTGASDTQYF. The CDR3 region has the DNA TGCGCCAGCAGACAAACCGGGACAGGGGCATCAGATACGCAGTATTTT.

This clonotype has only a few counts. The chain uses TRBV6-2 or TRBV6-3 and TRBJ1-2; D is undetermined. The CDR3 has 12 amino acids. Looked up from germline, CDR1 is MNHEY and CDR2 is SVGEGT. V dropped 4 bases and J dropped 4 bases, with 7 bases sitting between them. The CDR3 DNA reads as TGTGCCAGCAGTTCGAATGGCTATGGCTACACCTTC. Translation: CASSSNGYGYTF.

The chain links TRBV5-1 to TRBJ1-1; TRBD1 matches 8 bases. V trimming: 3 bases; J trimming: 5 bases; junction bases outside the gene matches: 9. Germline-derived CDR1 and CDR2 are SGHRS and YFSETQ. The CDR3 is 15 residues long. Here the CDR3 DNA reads TGCGCCAGCAGCTCCGGACAGGGCAGAGTAACTGAAGCTTTCTTT. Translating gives CASSSGQGRVTEAFF.

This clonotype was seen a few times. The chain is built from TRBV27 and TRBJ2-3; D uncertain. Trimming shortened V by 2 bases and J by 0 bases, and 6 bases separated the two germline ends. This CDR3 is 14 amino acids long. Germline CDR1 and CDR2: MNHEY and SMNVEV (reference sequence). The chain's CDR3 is CASSLHISTDTQYF. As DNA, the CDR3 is TGTGCCAGCAGTTTACACATAAGCACAGATACGCAGTATTTT.

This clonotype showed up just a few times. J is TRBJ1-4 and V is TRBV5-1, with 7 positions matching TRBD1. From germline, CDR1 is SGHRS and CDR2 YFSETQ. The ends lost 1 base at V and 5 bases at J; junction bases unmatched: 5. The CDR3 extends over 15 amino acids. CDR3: CASSLLQGGNEKLFF. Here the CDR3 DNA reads TGCGCCAGCAGCTTGCTGCAGGGGGGCAATGAAAAACTGTTTTTT.

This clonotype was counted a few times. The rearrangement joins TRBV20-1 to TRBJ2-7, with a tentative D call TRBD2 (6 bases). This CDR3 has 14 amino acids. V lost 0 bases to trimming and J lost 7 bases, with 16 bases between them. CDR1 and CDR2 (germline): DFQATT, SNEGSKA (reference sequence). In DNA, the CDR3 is TGCAGTGCTAGAGACGGGCTAGCGAATTATGAGCAGTACTTC. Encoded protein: CSARDGLANYEQYF.

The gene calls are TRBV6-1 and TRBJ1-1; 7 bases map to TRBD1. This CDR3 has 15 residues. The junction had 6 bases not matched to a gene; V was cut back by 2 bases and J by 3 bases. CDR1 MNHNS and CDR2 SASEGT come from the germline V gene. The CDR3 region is CASSERRQGYTEAFF. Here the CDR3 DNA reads TGTGCCAGCAGTGAACGGCGACAGGGCTACACTGAAGCTTTCTTT.

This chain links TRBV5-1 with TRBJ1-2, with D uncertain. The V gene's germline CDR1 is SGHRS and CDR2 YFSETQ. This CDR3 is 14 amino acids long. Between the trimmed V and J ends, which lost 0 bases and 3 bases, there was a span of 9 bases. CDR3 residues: CASSLDDGYYGYTF. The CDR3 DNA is TGCGCCAGCAGCTTGGACGACGGATACTATGGCTACACCTTC.

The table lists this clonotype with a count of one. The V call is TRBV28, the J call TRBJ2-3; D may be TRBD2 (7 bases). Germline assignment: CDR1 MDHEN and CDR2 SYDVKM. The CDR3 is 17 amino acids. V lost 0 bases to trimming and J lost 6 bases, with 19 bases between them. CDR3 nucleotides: TGTGCCAGCAGTTTATGGGGGGGGCTAGCGGCCTCGGATACGCAGTATTTT. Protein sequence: CASSLWGGLAASDTQYF.